The clone carrying this T cell receptor (beta chain) was detected only a few times. The data were taken from a study of blood T cell repertoires in COVID-19. There are 18 residues in the CDR3. Germline V gene sequence: CDR1 LGHNA, CDR2 YNFKEQ. Germline trimming cut 1 base from V and 2 bases from J; bases unmatched to any gene: 10. The repertoire was sequenced with immunoSEQ multiplex PCR; TCRdb's copy has only in-frame clones and lacks some. The repertoire holds 150,000 to 200,000 clones, with under 85% as singletons. The chain uses TRBV4-2 and TRBJ2-7, with 11 nucleotides matching TRBD2. Sequencing used peripheral blood. The sequence came from a man in his 60s with active or convalescent COVID-19. CDR3 amino acids: CASSQAATSGTTPYEQYF. CDR3 DNA: TGTGCCAGCAGCCAAGCAGCGACTAGCGGGACCACCCCCTACGAGCAGTACTTC.